This entry describes one T cell receptor (beta chain). As yet, its antigen is unknown. At least 3 on the Clinical Activity Score was recorded for ophthalmopathy patients, who also had NOSPECS grade at least 4 and duration under 3 months. The sample is drawn from a study of T cells in Graves' hyperthyroidism and ophthalmopathy. The study, taken as a whole, reports: Ophthalmopathy prediction by the model preceded onset by a median about 6.3 months. Within blood appeared most thyroid clonotypes that had expanded above 0.001. The authors' 13 V-J model separated ophthalmopathy from stable hyperthyroidism.

The CDR3 extends over 16 amino acids. CDR1 is MNHEY, CDR2 SVGAGI, per germline. Trimming removed 2 bases at V and 5 bases at J, with 15 bases between. The TCR beta CDR3 regions underwent amplification using RNA transcripts as the source. TCR CDR3 regions were first amplified by RT-PCR with HTBI primers. TCRdb analysed the multiplex PCR reads with MiXCR anew, one entry per CDR3 protein. The sample records 390,000 or so distinct CDR3 sequences, roughly 14% being singletons. The material sequenced was blood. The rearrangement links TRBV6-5 to TRBJ2-2, with no clear D. The TCR sequence derives from a man aged 18 to 30 with Graves' ophthalmopathy. The CDR3 region has the DNA TGTGCCAGCAGTTACAAAGGTCCGAGACCGACCGGGGAGCTGTTTTTT. It codes for CASSYKGPRPTGELFF.